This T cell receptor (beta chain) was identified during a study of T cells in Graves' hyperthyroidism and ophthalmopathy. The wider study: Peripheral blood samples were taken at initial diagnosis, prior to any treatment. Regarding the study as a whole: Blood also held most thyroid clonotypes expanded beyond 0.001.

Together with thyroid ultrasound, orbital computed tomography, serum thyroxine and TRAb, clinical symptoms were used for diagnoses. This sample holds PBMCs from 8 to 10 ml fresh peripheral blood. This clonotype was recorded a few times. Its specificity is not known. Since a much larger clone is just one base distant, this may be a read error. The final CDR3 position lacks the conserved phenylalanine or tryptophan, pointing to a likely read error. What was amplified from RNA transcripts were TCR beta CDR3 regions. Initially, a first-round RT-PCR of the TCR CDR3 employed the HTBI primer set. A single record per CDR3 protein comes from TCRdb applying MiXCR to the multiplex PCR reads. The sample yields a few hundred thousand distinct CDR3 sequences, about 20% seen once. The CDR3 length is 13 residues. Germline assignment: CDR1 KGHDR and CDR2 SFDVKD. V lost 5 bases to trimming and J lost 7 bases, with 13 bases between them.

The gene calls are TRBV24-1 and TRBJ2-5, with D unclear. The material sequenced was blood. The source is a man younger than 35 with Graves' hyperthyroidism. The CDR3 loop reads CATSGDPAVTQYL. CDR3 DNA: TGTGCCACCAGTGGTGACCCCGCGGTGACCCAGTACCTC.